This T cell receptor (beta chain) is from a study of T-cell reconstitution after alpha-beta-depleted transplantation in children. Findings and caveats of the study: Several hundred graft clones that had expanded were reportedly the source of alpha-beta T cells about two months after transplant. Several patients had high TCRbeta diversity at day 60; it came from surviving recipient T cells and thymic progenitors.

The V gene lost 8 bases and the J gene lost 3 bases, with 26 bases spanning the gap. Germline V CDR1 and CDR2: SNHLY, FYNNEI. The CDR3 is 17 residues long. Note on this clonotype: As yet, its antigen is unknown.

Unique molecular identifiers were incorporated when the TCRbeta library was constructed. From the PCR reads, TCRdb called clonotypes with MiXCR, one entry per CDR3 protein. The profile shows about 610,000 distinct CDR3 sequences, more than 20% of them singletons. The source is a boy less than two years old with Wiskott-Aldrich syndrome, due to receive a stem cell transplant. Specimen: PBMCs, collected before TCRalphabeta/CD19-depleted stem cell transplant. J is TRBJ2-7 and V is TRBV2; no firm D call. CDR3 amino acids: CASLLAPILISLYEQYF. As DNA, the CDR3 is TGTGCCAGCCTTTTGGCCCCCATACTAATTTCCCTCTACGAGCAGTACTTC. Full variable domain (missing parts from reference TRBV2 and TRBJ2-7): EPEVTQTPSHQVTQMGQEVILRCVPISNHLYFYWYRQILGQKVEFLVSFYNNEISEKSEIFDDQFSVERPDGSNFTLKIRSTKLEDSAMYFCASLLAPILISLYEQYFGPGTRLTVT.